The TCR beta chain described here comes from a study of early T cells in non-severe SARS-CoV-2 infection. Study at large: Sequencing input comprised bulk RNA from unsorted whole blood; chain pairing was not available. General observations from the study: VDJdb matching, biased toward anti-spike CD8 responses, missed private and CD4 specificities.

Of note for this clonotype: Its antigen is unknown.

Unique molecular identifiers were attached to individual cDNA molecules. TCRdb fed the 5' RACE reads into MiXCR, producing one record per CDR3 protein. The sample shows 60,000 or so distinct CDR3 sequences, approximately 12% of them seen only once. The sequence was obtained from an adult who was a healthcare worker with PCR-confirmed SARS-CoV-2 infection or an uninfected control (not recorded which). Sample: whole blood.

DNA of the CDR3: TGCAGCGTTACACTCTTGGGGGGGCCTACCTACGAGCAGTACTTC. It encodes CSVTLLGGPTYEQYF. V gene TRBV29-1 combines with J gene TRBJ2-7, with a tentative D call TRBD2 (7 bases). The germline gives CDR1 SQVTM, CDR2 ANQGSEA. The V end lost 5 bases, the J end lost 2 bases, and 19 bases lay between the germline ends. The CDR3 runs 15 residues.